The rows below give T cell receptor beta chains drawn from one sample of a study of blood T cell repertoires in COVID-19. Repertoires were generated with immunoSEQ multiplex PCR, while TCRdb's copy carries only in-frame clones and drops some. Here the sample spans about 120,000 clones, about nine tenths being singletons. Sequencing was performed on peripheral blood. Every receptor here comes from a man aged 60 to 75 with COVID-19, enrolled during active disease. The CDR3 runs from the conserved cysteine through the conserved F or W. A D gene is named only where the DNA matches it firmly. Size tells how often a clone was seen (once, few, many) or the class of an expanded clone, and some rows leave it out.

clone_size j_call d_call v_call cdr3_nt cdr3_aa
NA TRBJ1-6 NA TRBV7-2 TGTGCCAGCAGCCCTAGGAGGACAGATTCACCCCTCCACTTT CASSPRRTDSPLHF
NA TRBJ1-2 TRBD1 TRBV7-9 TGTGCCAGCAGCTCAGCGGAAGGGACAGGACTCTATGGCTACACCTTC CASSSAEGTGLYGYTF
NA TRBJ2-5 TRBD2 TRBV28 TGTGCCACCAGCACGGGAGGGGTGCGAGAGACCCAGTACTTC CATSTGGVRETQYF
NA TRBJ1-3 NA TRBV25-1 TGTGCCAGCAGGGGTACAGCCACTGGAAACACCATATATTTT CASRGTATGNTIYF
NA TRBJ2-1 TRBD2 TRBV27 TGTGCCAGCAGTTTATCCCGCCAAGCGGGAGGGGGATACAATGAGCAGTTCTTC CASSLSRQAGGGYNEQFF
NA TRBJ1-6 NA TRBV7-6 TGTGCCAGCAGCTTAGTAAGGCAGGTTAATTCACCCCTCCACTTT CASSLVRQVNSPLHF
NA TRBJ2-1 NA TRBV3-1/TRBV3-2 TGTGCCAGCAGCCAACCCGGACAGAGACTTTACAATGAGCAGTTCTTC CASSQPGQRLYNEQFF
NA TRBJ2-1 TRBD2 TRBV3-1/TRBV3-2 TGTGCCAGCAGCCCGAGCACTAGCGGGTCCCACAATGAGCAGTTCTTC CASSPSTSGSHNEQFF
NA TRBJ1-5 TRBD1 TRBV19 TGTGCCAGTAGTACCGGACAGGGTGGGAGCAATCAGCCCCAGCATTTT CASSTGQGGSNQPQHF
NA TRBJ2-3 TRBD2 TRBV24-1 TGTGCCACCAGTGACAGCACTAGCGGGAGAGGAGATACGCAGTATTTT CATSDSTSGRGDTQYF
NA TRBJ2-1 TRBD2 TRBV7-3 TGTGCCAGCAGCTTACCCGGGACTAGCGGGAGGACCTACAATGAGCAGTTCTTC CASSLPGTSGRTYNEQFF
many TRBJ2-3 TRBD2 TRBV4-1 TGCGCCAGCAGCCAAGAAGGGACTAGCGGATTAGATACGCAGTATTTT CASSQEGTSGLDTQYF
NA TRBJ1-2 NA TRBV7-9 TGTGCCAGCAGCTTAGACGGTGGCTACACCTTC CASSLDGGYTF
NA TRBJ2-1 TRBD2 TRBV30 TGTGCCTGGGGACTAGCGGGAGGGCCGGGGTACAATGAGCAGTTCTTC CAWGLAGGPGYNEQFF
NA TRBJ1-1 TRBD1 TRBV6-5 TGTGCCAGCATACCCGGGACAGGGTTGGGGACTGAAGCTTTCTTT CASIPGTGLGTEAFF
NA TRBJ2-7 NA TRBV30 TGTGCCTGGAAAAACGGGAACTACGAGCAGTACTTC CAWKNGNYEQYF
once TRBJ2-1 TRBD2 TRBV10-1 TGCGCCAGCAGTGTGAGCGGGAGGTACAATGAGCAGTTCTTC CASSVSGRYNEQFF
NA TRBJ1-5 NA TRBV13 TGTGCCAGCAGCTTCGGCAATCAGCCCCAGCATTTT CASSFGNQPQHF
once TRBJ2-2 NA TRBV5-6 TGTGCCAGCAGCAACAGGGAGGGCGGGGAGCTGTTTTTT CASSNREGGELFF
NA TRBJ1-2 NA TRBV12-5 TGTGCTAGTGGTTTAAGGGGTGACTATGGCTACACCTTC CASGLRGDYGYTF
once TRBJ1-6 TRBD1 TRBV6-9 TGTGCCAGCAGTTCTGCCGACAGGGGAATGGGGTCACCCCTCCACTTT CASSSADRGMGSPLHF
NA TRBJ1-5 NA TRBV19 TGTGCCAGTAGTATAGAACCAGGGGAGACGAGCAATCAGCCCCAGCATTTT CASSIEPGETSNQPQHF
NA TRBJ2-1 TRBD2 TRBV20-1 TGCAGTGCTAGTTCCGGGACTAGCGGGCACAATGAGCAGTTCTTC CSASSGTSGHNEQFF
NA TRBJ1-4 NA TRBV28 TGTGCCAGCACGCCCGGGGAAAAACTGTTTTTT CASTPGEKLFF
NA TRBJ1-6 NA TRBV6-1 TGTGCCAGCAGTGAAGTTCGCCAGGCAAATAATTCACCCCTCCACTTT CASSEVRQANNSPLHF
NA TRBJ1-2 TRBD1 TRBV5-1 TGCGCCAGCAGCTTGGATCAGGGGGGAGCTAACTATGGCTACACCTTC CASSLDQGGANYGYTF
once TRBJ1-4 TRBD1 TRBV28 TGTGCCAGCAGTTTAAGTCGGGACAGGGTTGAAAAACTGTTTTTT CASSLSRDRVEKLFF
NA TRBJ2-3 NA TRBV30 TGTGCCTGGAGTGTAGGGGCAGATACGCAGTATTTT CAWSVGADTQYF
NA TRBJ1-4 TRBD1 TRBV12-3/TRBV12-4 TGTGCCAGCAGGCCGACGGGACAGGGAAAACTGTTTTTT CASRPTGQGKLFF
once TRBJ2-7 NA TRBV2 TGTGCCAGCAGTGCTGCGACAGGGGAGGGAGAGCAGTACTTC CASSAATGEGEQYF
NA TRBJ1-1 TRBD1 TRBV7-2 TGTGCCAGCAGCTCCTACCTCCGGGACAGGGGTGAAGCTTTCTTT CASSSYLRDRGEAFF
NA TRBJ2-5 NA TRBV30 TGTGCCTGGAGTGTAAAGACAGTCCAAGAGACCCAGTACTTC CAWSVKTVQETQYF
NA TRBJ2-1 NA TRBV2 TGTGCCAGCAGTGCGCGGCCCGCTTACAATGAGCAGTTCTTC CASSARPAYNEQFF
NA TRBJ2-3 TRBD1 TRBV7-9 TGTGCCAGCCAGGGGGCCACAGATACGCAGTATTTT CASQGATDTQYF
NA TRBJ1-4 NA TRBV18 TGTGCCAGCTCCAACCGGGACGGGAGAGGTTCTAATGAAAAACTGTTTTTT CASSNRDGRGSNEKLFF
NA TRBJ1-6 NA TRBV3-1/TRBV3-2 TGTGCCAGCAGCCAAGGAATTAGAGCCCCTGGTAATTCACCCCTCCACTTT CASSQGIRAPGNSPLHF